This T cell receptor beta chain is from a study of T cell responses to AZD1222 COVID-19 vaccine. General study findings and limits: None of the repertoires were sampled until the peak T cell response had passed. Most donors were white British and more were female, and clonal diversity was possibly underestimated. Spike as a whole was targeted by vaccine-associated CD4 TCRs, dominant at 160-218 and 743-854.

The CDR3 spans 15 residues. Sequencing used immunoSEQ multiplex PCR; TCRdb keeps in-frame clones, though not all of them. The sample has fewer than 100,000 clones, roughly nine tenths seen once. This clone was observed a few times. What it recognizes is unknown. This clonotype originated in an adult who received the AZD1222 COVID-19 vaccine. The sequencing used peripheral blood, collected 28 days after the second AZD1222 dose. J is TRBJ2-7 and V is TRBV21-1; whether TRBD2, the table's D call, matches the DNA was not checked. TRBV21-1 is reported as a pseudogene. DNA of the CDR3: TGTGCCAGCAGCAAAGCGCCCTCCGAGCGGTACGAGCAGTACTTC. This codes for CASSKAPSERYEQYF.